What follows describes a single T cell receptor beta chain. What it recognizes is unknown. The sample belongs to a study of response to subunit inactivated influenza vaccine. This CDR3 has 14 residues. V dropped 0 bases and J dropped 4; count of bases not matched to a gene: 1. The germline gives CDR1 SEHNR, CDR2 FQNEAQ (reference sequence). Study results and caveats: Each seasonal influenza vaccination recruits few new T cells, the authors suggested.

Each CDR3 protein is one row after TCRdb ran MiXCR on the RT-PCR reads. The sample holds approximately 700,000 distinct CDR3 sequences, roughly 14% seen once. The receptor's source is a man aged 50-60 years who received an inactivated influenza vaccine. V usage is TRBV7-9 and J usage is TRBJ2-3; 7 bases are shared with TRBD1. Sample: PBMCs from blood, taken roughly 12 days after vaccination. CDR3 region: CASSLAGTADTQYF. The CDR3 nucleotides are TGTGCCAGCAGCTTAGCCGGGACAGCAGATACGCAGTATTTT.